This T cell receptor beta chain was captured by sequencing in a study of shared clonotypes between healthy human individuals. Overall study findings and caveats: A generally larger estimated richness was seen in naive subsets than in memory subsets.

On this clone itself: Its antigen is still unknown. In the same sample, other DNA sequences code for this CDR3.

The study drew its donors from healthy HIV-negative adults without recent acute infections or vaccinations. This table comes from immunoSEQ multiplex PCR, and its TCRdb copy is limited to in-frame clones, with some not included. The sample contains a few million clones, about 92% of which appear only once. Sequenced input: naive CD4+ T cells from PBMCs. Subset meaning: CD45RA+ positively selected. The receptor's source is a man in his late teens or twenties in good health. Some clones in this sample may be carry-over from other donors' samples.

The CDR3 loop reads CASSVGRVNTEAFF. The DNA of the CDR3 is TGTGCCAGCAGCGTGGGCAGGGTGAACACTGAAGCTTTCTTT. V gene TRBV9 combines with J gene TRBJ1-1, with D possibly matching TRBD1 (5 bases). Germline lookup yields CDR1 SGDLS and CDR2 YYNGEE. The CDR3 has 14 amino acids. The V gene lost 2 bases and the J gene lost 0 bases, with 8 bases spanning the gap. Full variable domain (remainder filled in from reference TRBV9 and TRBJ1-1): DSGVTQTPKHLITATGQRVTLRCSPRSGDLSVYWYQQSLDQGLQFLIQYYNGEERAKGNILERFSAQQFPDLHSELNLSSLELGDSALYFCASSVGRVNTEAFFGQGTRLTVV.